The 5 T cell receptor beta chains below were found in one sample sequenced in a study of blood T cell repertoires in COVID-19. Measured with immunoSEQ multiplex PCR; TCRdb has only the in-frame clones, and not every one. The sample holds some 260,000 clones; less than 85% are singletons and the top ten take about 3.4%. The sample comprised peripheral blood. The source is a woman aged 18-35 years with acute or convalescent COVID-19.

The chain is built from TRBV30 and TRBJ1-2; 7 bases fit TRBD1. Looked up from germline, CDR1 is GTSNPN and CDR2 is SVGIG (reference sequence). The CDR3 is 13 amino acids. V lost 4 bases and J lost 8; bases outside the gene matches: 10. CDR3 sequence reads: CAWKVTGAGGYTF. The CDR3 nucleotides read TGTGCCTGGAAGGTCACAGGGGCCGGGGGCTACACCTTC.

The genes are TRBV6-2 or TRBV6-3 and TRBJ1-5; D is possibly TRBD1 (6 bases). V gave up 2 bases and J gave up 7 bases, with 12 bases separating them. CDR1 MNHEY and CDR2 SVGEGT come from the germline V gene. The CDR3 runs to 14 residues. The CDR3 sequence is CASSYPQGGQPQHF. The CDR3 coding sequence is TGTGCCAGCAGTTACCCACAGGGAGGGCAGCCCCAGCATTTT.

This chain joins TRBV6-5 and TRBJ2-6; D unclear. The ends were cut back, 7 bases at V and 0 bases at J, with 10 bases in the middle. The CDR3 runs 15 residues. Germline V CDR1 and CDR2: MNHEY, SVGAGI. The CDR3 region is CASTKKSSGANVLTF. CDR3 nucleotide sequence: TGTGCCAGCACCAAGAAGAGCTCTGGGGCCAACGTCCTGACTTTC.

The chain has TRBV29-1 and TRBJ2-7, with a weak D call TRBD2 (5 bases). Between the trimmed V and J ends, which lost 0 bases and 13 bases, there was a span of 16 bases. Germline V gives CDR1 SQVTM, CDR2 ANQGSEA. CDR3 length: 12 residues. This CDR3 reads CSVEDLVRGLYF. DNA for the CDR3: TGCAGCGTTGAAGACCTGGTCCGGGGTTTATACTTC.

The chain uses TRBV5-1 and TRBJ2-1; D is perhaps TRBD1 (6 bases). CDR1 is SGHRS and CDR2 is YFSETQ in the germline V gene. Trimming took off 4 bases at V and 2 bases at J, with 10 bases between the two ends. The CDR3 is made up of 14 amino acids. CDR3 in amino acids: CASSRTVPYNEQFF. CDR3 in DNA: TGCGCCAGCAGCAGGACAGTGCCCTACAATGAGCAGTTCTTC.